This note documents a single TCR beta chain sequence. Second-dose intervals of approximately 4 or approximately 12 weeks were pooled. Looked up from germline, CDR1 is SEHNR and CDR2 is FQNEAQ (reference sequence). V dropped 4 bases and J dropped 1; count of bases not matched to a gene: 5. The CDR3 has 15 residues. This entry comes from a study of T cell responses to AZD1222 COVID-19 vaccine. Profiling relied on immunoSEQ multiplex PCR, and the TCRdb table lists in-frame clones only, not all of them. The table lists fewer than 150,000 clones, more than 70% of them singletons. V usage is TRBV7-9 and J usage is TRBJ2-5; 8 bases line up with TRBD2. The sequence was collected from an adult who received the AZD1222 COVID-19 vaccine. The sequencing used peripheral blood, collected 28 days after the second AZD1222 dose. The CDR3 nucleotides are TGTGCCAGCAGCTCCTGGACTAGCAGCCAAGAGACCCAGTACTTC. Amino acid sequence: CASSSWTSSQETQYF.